This T cell receptor (beta chain) was retrieved from a study of graft-versus-host responses after intestinal transplantation. The protocol was immunoSEQ multiplex PCR, while the TCRdb copy is restricted to in-frame clones and leaves out a portion. This sample has tens of thousands of clones, with roughly 90% found just once. Germline values: CDR1 SGHAT, CDR2 FQNNGV. The V gene end was trimmed by 1 base and the J gene end by 3 bases; junction bases not matched to a gene: 2. This CDR3 spans 16 amino acids. Comment on this clone: Its antigen remains unknown.

Source: unstimulated CD4+ T cells sorted from spleen or lymph node cells, taken before transplant. The receptor was isolated from a human donor who was the organ donor for an intestinal transplant. The rearrangement joins TRBV11-2 to TRBJ1-5; 11 positions agree with TRBD1. CDR3 residues: CASSLGTGGDNQPQHF. CDR3 coding DNA: TGTGCCAGCAGCTTAGGGACAGGGGGCGACAATCAGCCCCAGCATTTT.